The entry below gives a single TCR beta chain sequence along with its context. Its target is not known. The sample is drawn from a study of CD8 T cells in ankylosing spondylitis. Study results and caveats: Past studies reported some motif variants in reactive arthritis synovial fluid and blood. Blood from ankylosing spondylitis patients appeared to carry a characteristic roughly 8-variant TCR beta motif.

The CDR3 has 14 residues. Losses at the gene ends were 10 bases for V and 4 bases for J; bases not matched to a gene: 10. Germline CDR1 is MNHNS and CDR2 is SASEGT. Using its own MiXCR run on the 5' RACE reads, TCRdb lists one record per CDR3 protein. The table has roughly 700,000 distinct CDR3 sequences, around 17% seen once. J is TRBJ2-7 and V is TRBV6-1; 10 nucleotides align to TRBD2. The sequencing input was blood, either unsorted or a sorted T cell fraction (not recorded which). The clonotype originates from a male donor with ankylosing spondylitis. CDR3 in DNA: TGTGCCACCCAACCACTAGCGGGACCATACGAGCAGTACTTC. Translating gives CATQPLAGPYEQYF.